This TCR beta chain was sequenced in a study of blood T cell repertoires in COVID-19. Study as a whole: Acute and convalescent COVID-19 specimens originated in the United States, Italy and Spain.

CDR1 and CDR2 (germline): SQVTM, ANQGSEA. CDR3 size: 12 residues. Trimming took 3 bases from V and 3 from J, leaving 8 bases between them. TCRdb's copy holds only in-frame clones and misses some; the assay was immunoSEQ multiplex PCR. The sample holds over 110,000 clones, about 80% seen once. Source material: peripheral blood. This rearrangement joins TRBV29-1 to TRBJ1-1; no reliable D call. The source is a man aged 55 to 70 with acute or convalescent COVID-19. CDR3 DNA sequence: TGCAGCGTTGATCCCGGGGACACTGAAGCTTTCTTT. This codes for CSVDPGDTEAFF.